This passage covers 27 T cell receptor beta chains from one sample sequenced in a study of vaccination and CD4 T cells after COVID-19 (dated by TCRdb to between 2022 and 2023). Read against the paper, the sample's treatment or condition label means: approximately 11-day PBMC culture with coronavirus spike peptide pools or control peptides (ViraFEST assay). Receptor amplification or capture employed PCR. Sequenced on an Illumina iSeq 100. DNA from cultured CD4+ T cells was subjected to TCR sequencing with the Oncomine TCR Beta short-read assay at the Johns Hopkins FTIC core. TCRdb trimmed public reads at Q25 via fastp, called clones via MiXCR and kept in-frame beta chains. Every entry covers one CDR3 protein and lists the most common genes and DNA from its rows. This sample comprises around 10,000 distinct CDR3 sequences, roughly three fifths of them detected only once. Of the sample, roughly a sixth falls within the top ten clones.

No cognate antigen is known for these TCRs. Sequences were derived from cultured CD4+ T cells from blood, sampled after SARS-CoV-2 vaccination. The receptor source for this set is a human donor with COVID-19.

This clonotype was picked up a small number of times. The V gene is TRBV30, the J gene TRBJ1-2, with a possible D match to TRBD1 (5 bases). V was trimmed by 5 bases and J by 4 bases, leaving 17 bases between them. Germline CDR1 GTSNPN, CDR2 SVGIG (reference sequence). This CDR3 comprises 14 residues. The CDR3 DNA reads TGTGCCTGGGTTGGGTTGGGGGGAGCCTATGGCTACACCTTC. Its translation: CAWVGLGGAYGYTF.

This clonotype was observed a few times. The genes are TRBV12-3 or TRBV12-4 and TRBJ2-2, with 9 bases lining up with TRBD2. The CDR3 length is 16 residues. V shed 7 bases and J 0 bases; nucleotides not matched to a gene: 6. The CDR3 DNA sequence: TGTGCCAGCACAAGTAGCGGGGGCACGAACACCGGGGAGCTGTTTTTT. Translation: CASTSSGGTNTGELFF.

This clonotype was detected only a few times. This chain connects TRBV20-1 to TRBJ1-5; a weak D match, TRBD1 (6 bases). Trimming took 1 base from V and 6 from J, leaving 19 bases between them. This CDR3 is built from 16 residues. CDR1 and CDR2 from the germline V gene are DFQATT and SNEGSKA (reference sequence). The CDR3 nucleotides read TGCAGTGCTAGAGGTTATGGACAGTTGTCTCTTCAGCCCCAGCATTTT. Protein: CSARGYGQLSLQPQHF.

The chain uses TRBV6-1 and TRBJ2-5; D remains ambiguous. The CDR3 is 12 residues long. The V and J ends lost 10 bases and 4 bases respectively, with 13 bases between them. Germline-derived CDR1 and CDR2 are MNHNS and SASEGT. Here the CDR3 reads CAITLGVETQYF. The CDR3 DNA reads as TGTGCCATCACACTTGGGGTAGAGACCCAGTACTTC.

The CDR3 protein is CASKFTTGGETQYF. CDR3 DNA sequence: TGTGCCAGCAAGTTCACAACGGGGGGGGAGACCCAGTACTTC. The chain uses TRBV6-1 and TRBJ2-5, with 8 bases matching TRBD2. The germline gives CDR1 MNHNS, CDR2 SASEGT. This CDR3 has 14 residues. V was pared by 7 bases and J by 5 bases, with 9 bases of the junction left unmatched.

This clonotype was seen a single time. The V call is TRBV7-9, the J call TRBJ1-6, with TRBD1 identical over 8 bases. Germline V lookup: CDR1 SEHNR, CDR2 FQNEAQ (reference sequence). Trimming at V came to 6 bases and at J to 10 bases, leaving 8 bases not matched to a gene. CDR3 size: 14 residues. This CDR3 reads CASSRQGSESPLHF. The CDR3 nucleotides read TGTGCCAGCAGTAGACAGGGGTCCGAATCACCCCTCCACTTT.

This CDR3 is CASRDHPYQPQHF. The CDR3 bases are TGTGCCAGTAGGGACCATCCTTATCAGCCCCAGCATTTT. V gene TRBV19 combines with J gene TRBJ1-5, with D unclear. The CDR3 runs to 13 residues. The V end lost 6 bases, the J end lost 5 bases, and 11 bases lay between the germline ends. Germline CDR1 reads LNHDA; CDR2 reads SQIVND (reference sequence).

The genes are TRBV7-6 and TRBJ2-7; D is undetermined. V was pared by 2 bases and J by 2 bases, with 13 bases between. Germline assignment: CDR1 SGHVS and CDR2 FNYEAQ. This CDR3 has 15 amino acids. CDR3 in amino acids: CASSLNIGPAYEQYF. The CDR3 region has the DNA TGTGCCAGCAGCTTAAACATAGGGCCTGCCTACGAGCAGTACTTC. Full variable domain (missing parts from reference TRBV7-6 and TRBJ2-7): GAGVSQSPRYKVTKRGQDVALRCDPISGHVSLYWYRQALGQGPEFLTYFNYEAQQDKSGLPNDRFSAERPEGSISTLTIQRTEQRDSAMYRCASSLNIGPAYEQYFGPGTRLTVT.

V is TRBV11-3 and J is TRBJ2-2; 8 bases line up with TRBD1. Germline values: CDR1 SGHNT, CDR2 YENEEA. V shed 5 bases, J shed 7 bases, and the junction held 6 bases outside the gene matches. The CDR3 contains 14 residues. The CDR3 DNA follows: TGTGCCAGCAGCCCCCGACAGGGGCACGGGGAGCTGTTTTTT. Its protein product is CASSPRQGHGELFF. Filled out from reference TRBV11-3 and TRBJ2-2, the complete variable domain reads EAGVVQSPRYKIIEKKQPVAFWCNPISGHNTLYWYLQNLGQGPELLIRYENEEAVDDSQLPKDRFSAERLKGVDSTLKIQPAELGDSAVYLCASSPRQGHGELFFGEGSRLTVL.

A single count supports this clonotype. The J gene is TRBJ2-7, the V gene TRBV5-1, with 9 nucleotides matching TRBD1. CDR1 and CDR2 (germline): SGHRS, YFSETQ. This CDR3 spans 14 amino acids. With 4 bases clipped from V and 0 bases from J, the junction kept 2 bases outside the gene matches. CDR3: CASSLGQGSYEQYF. The CDR3 DNA sequence: TGCGCCAGCAGCCTGGGACAGGGCTCCTACGAGCAGTACTTC.

The chain has TRBV6-5 and TRBJ2-3; 8 bases match TRBD2. V dropped 0 bases and J dropped 5; count of bases not matched to a gene: 7. This CDR3 is 16 amino acids long. The germline V gene has CDR1 MNHEY and CDR2 SVGAGI. CDR3 bases: TGTGCCAGCAGTTACTCTGGCGGGGGGAACGGAGATACGCAGTATTTT. This sequence encodes CASSYSGGGNGDTQYF.

The chain is built from TRBV6-1 and TRBJ2-7; 10 bases match TRBD2. The V segment lost 2 bases and the J segment 6 bases; nucleotides outside the gene matches: 4. Germline V gives CDR1 MNHNS, CDR2 SASEGT. The CDR3 spans 14 residues. The CDR3 DNA sequence: TGTGCCAGCAGTGAACCGGGACTAGCGACCGAGCAGTACTTC. This codes for CASSEPGLATEQYF.

There are a few counts of this clonotype. The chain uses TRBV7-9 and TRBJ2-3, with TRBD2 identical over 9 bases. The CDR3 covers 15 residues. CDR1 SEHNR and CDR2 FQNEAQ come from the germline V gene (reference sequence). The J segment lost 4 bases and the V segment lost 3 bases, leaving 5 bases of the junction unmatched. The CDR3: CASSFSSGESDTQYF. For the CDR3, the DNA is TGTGCCAGCAGCTTTTCTAGCGGGGAATCAGATACGCAGTATTTT.

The V gene is TRBV6-1, the J gene TRBJ2-5, with TRBD2 matching over 13 bases. The germline V gene has CDR1 MNHNS and CDR2 SASEGT. V shed 4 bases, J shed 7 bases, and the junction held 6 bases outside the gene matches. The CDR3 consists of 15 residues. CDR3 DNA sequence: TGTGCCAGCAGTGGGGGGACTAGCGGGGCGACGACCCAGTACTTC. As protein: CASSGGTSGATTQYF.

The chain is built from TRBV24-1 and TRBJ2-1; tentatively, D is TRBD1 (6 bases). Germline CDR1 reads KGHDR; CDR2 reads SFDVKD. The V end lost 3 bases, the J end lost 12 bases, and 20 bases lay between the germline ends. This CDR3 has 15 residues. The CDR3 DNA follows: TGTGCCACCAGTGATGGGGGCAAATCCGGAGTCCGGCAGTTCTTC. This translates into CATSDGGKSGVRQFF.

The chain combines TRBV20-1 with TRBJ1-6; D not resolved. Germline V gene sequence: CDR1 DFQATT, CDR2 SNEGSKA (reference sequence). This CDR3 has 14 residues. V gave up 0 bases and J gave up 10 bases, with 13 bases separating them. CDR3 sequence reads: CSARDMSSHSPLHF. The DNA of the CDR3 is TGCAGTGCTAGAGATATGAGCAGTCACTCACCCCTCCACTTT.

The chain is built from TRBV7-9 and TRBJ2-3; D unresolved. The CDR3 runs 11 residues. Trimming stripped 2 bases from V and 5 bases from J, with 2 bases between. Per germline, CDR1 SEHNR and CDR2 FQNEAQ (reference sequence). The CDR3 nucleotides read TGTGCCAGCAGCTTAAAAGATACGCAGTATTTT. Its protein is CASSLKDTQYF.

The chain links TRBV7-2 to TRBJ2-3, with TRBD2 matching over 15 bases. There are 18 residues in the CDR3. The germline CDR1 and CDR2 sequences are SGHTA and FQGNSA. Trimming at V came to 4 bases and at J to 4 bases, leaving 9 bases not matched to a gene. CDR3 nucleotides: TGTGCCAGCAGCTACGGGACTAGCGGGGGGCATAGGGCAGATACGCAGTATTTT. Translation gives CASSYGTSGGHRADTQYF.

The chain uses TRBV24-1 and TRBJ2-5, with no clear D. The V end was cut by 4 bases, the J end by 0 bases, with 11 bases between. This CDR3 region has 15 residues. CDR1 and CDR2 from the germline V gene are KGHDR and SFDVKD. CDR3 region: CATSDTGRDQETQYF. As DNA, the CDR3 is TGTGCCACCAGTGACACGGGCCGGGACCAAGAGACCCAGTACTTC.

This clonotype was counted a few times. The CDR3 sequence is CASSLGGSATEAFF. CDR3 sequence (DNA): TGTGCCTCATCCTTGGGGGGGTCGGCCACTGAAGCTTTCTTT. This chain joins TRBV7-3 and TRBJ1-1, with D maybe TRBD1 (5 bases). Trimming left V 11 bases short and J 4 bases short, with 20 bases between. CDR3 length equals 14 residues. Germline V lookup: CDR1 SGHTA, CDR2 FQGTGA.

The rearrangement uses TRBV7-6 and TRBJ2-3, with 7 bases matching TRBD2. The junction had 13 bases not matched to a gene; V was cut back by 5 bases and J by 2 bases. CDR1 is SGHVS and CDR2 is FNYEAQ in the germline V gene. CDR3 length: 17 residues. The CDR3 bases are TGTGCCAGCAGCCCAAGTACACCGGGGGGTAACACAGATACGCAGTATTTT. Amino acids: CASSPSTPGGNTDTQYF.

The rearrangement joins TRBV19 to TRBJ2-1; 9 bases align to TRBD2. J gave up 7 bases and V 6 bases, and 10 bases lay outside the gene matches. CDR1 LNHDA and CDR2 SQIVND come from the germline V gene (reference sequence). This CDR3 contains 15 residues. CDR3 sequence reads: CASSRRAGGPNEQFF. Written as DNA, the CDR3 is TGTGCCAGTAGCCGGAGGGCGGGGGGGCCGAATGAGCAGTTCTTC.

The gene calls are TRBV20-1 and TRBJ1-1; TRBD1 might be the D (6 bases). The CDR3 runs to 12 residues. V lost 5 bases and J 3 bases, leaving 10 bases between the germline ends. Germline-derived CDR1 and CDR2 are DFQATT and SNEGSKA (reference sequence). The CDR3 sequence is CSAGGGDTEAFF. For the CDR3, the DNA is TGCAGTGCTGGAGGGGGGGACACTGAAGCTTTCTTT.

Regarding this clonotype: The junction differs from germline at one of its ends, possibly a read error. The chain combines TRBV29-1 with TRBJ1-2; D is undetermined. The CDR3 has 8 residues. Germline V CDR1 and CDR2: SQVTM, ANQGSEA. The CDR3 DNA is TGCAGCGTGGACGACGGATACTTC. Its protein is CSVDDGYF.

The chain is built from TRBV6-1 and TRBJ2-1; TRBD2 matches at 13 bases. The ends lost 6 bases at V and 8 bases at J; junction bases unmatched: 4. The germline gives CDR1 MNHNS, CDR2 SASEGT. The CDR3 sequence is 14 residues long. The CDR3 region has the DNA TGTGCCAGCAGACTAGCGGGGGGGCCGGATGAGCAGTTCTTC. Translating gives CASRLAGGPDEQFF.

The chain links TRBV20-1 to TRBJ1-1; a weak D match, TRBD1 (5 bases). CDR1 is DFQATT and CDR2 is SNEGSKA in the germline V gene (reference sequence). Trimming took off 3 bases at V and 9 bases at J, with 11 bases between the two ends. The CDR3 is 11 residues long. In DNA form, the CDR3 reads TGCAGTGCTAGCGGGGAGGGGCAAGCTTTCTTT. Its translation: CSASGEGQAFF.

The chain links TRBV25-1 to TRBJ2-5, with unresolved D. Trimming shortened V by 5 bases and J by 3 bases, and 16 bases separated the two germline ends. The CDR3 length is 15 residues. Germline V CDR1 and CDR2: MGHDK, SYGVNS. The CDR3 loop reads CASSRQGLYEETQYF. Here the CDR3 DNA reads TGTGCCAGCAGTCGCCAAGGGCTATACGAAGAGACCCAGTACTTC.